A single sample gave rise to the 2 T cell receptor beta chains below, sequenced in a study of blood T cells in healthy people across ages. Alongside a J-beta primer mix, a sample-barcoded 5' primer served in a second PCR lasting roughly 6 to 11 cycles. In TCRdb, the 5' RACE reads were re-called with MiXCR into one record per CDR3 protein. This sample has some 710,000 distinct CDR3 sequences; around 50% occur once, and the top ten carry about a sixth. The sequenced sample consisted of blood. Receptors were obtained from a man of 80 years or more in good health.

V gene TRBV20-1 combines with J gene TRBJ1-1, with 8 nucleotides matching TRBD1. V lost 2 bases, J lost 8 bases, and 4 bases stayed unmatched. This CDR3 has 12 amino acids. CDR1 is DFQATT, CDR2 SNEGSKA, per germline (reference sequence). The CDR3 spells CSARPRQGEAFF. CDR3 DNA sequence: TGCAGTGCTAGACCTAGACAGGGGGAAGCTTTCTTT.

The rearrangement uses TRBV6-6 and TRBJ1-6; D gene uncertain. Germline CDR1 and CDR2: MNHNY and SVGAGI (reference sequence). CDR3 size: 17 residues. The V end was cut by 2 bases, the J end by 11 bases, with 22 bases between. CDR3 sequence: CASSYPEGQLENPPLHF. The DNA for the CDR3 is TGTGCCAGCAGTTACCCTGAGGGTCAGTTAGAAAATCCACCCCTCCACTTT.